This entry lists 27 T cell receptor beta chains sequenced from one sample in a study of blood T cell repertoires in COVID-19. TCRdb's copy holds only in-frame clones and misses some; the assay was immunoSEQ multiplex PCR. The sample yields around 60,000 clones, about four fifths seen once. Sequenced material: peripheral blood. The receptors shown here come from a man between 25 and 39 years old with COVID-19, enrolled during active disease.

CDR3 loop: CAITQGRDQPQHF. The CDR3 DNA reads as TGTGCCATCACCCAGGGGCGAGATCAGCCCCAGCATTTT. The rearrangement uses TRBV10-3 and TRBJ1-5; D is possibly TRBD1 (6 bases). Trimming left V 7 bases short and J 5 bases short, with 12 bases between. CDR3 length: 13 amino acids. Germline values: CDR1 ENHRY, CDR2 SYGVKD.

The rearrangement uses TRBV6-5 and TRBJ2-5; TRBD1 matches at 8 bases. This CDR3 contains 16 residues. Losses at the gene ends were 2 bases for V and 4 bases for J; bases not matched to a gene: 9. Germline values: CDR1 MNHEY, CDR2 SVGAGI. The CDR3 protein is CASSYGAGGGPETQYF. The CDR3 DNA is TGTGCCAGCAGTTACGGTGCAGGGGGCGGACCAGAGACCCAGTACTTC.

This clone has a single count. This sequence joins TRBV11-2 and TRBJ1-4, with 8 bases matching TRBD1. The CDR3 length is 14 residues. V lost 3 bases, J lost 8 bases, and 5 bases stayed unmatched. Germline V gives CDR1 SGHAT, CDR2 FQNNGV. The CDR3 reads CASSFQGANEKLFF. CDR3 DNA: TGTGCCAGCAGCTTCCAGGGGGCGAACGAAAAACTGTTTTTT. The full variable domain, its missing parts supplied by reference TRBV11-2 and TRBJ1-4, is EAGVAQSPRYKIIEKRQSVAFWCNPISGHATLYWYQQILGQGPKLLIQFQNNGVVDDSQLPKDRFSAERLKGVDSTLKIQPAKLEDSAVYLCASSFQGANEKLFFGSGTQLSVL.

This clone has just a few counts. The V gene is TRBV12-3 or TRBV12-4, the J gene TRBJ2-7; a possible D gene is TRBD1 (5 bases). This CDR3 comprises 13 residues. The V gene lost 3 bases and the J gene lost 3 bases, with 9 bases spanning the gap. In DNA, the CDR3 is TGTGCCAGCAGTTTTGAAGGGGTCTACGAGCAGTACTTC. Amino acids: CASSFEGVYEQYF.

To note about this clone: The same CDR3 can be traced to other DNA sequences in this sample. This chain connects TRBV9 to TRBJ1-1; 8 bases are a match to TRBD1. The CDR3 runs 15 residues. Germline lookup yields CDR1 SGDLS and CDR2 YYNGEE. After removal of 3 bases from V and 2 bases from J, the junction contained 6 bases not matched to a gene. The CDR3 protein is CASSATGGVNTEAFF. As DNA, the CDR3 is TGTGCCAGCAGCGCCACAGGGGGGGTAAACACTGAAGCTTTCTTT.

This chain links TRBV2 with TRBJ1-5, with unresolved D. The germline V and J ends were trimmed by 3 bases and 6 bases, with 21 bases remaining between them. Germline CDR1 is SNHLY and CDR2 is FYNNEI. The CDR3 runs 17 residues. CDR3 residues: CASSEAPFSYSGQPQHF. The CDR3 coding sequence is TGTGCCAGCAGTGAGGCCCCGTTCAGTTATAGCGGTCAGCCCCAGCATTTT.

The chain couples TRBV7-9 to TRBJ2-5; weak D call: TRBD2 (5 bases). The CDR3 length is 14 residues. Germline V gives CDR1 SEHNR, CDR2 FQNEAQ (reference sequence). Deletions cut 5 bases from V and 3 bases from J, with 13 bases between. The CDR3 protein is CASSRSGGKETQYF. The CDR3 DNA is TGTGCCAGCAGCCGGAGCGGCGGTAAAGAGACCCAGTACTTC.

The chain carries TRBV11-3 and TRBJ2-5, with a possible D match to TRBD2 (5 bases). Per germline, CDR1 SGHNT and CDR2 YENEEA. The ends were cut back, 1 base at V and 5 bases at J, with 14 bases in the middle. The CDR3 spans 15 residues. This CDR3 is CASSLAGVVAETQYF. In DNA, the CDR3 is TGTGCCAGCAGCTTAGCCGGTGTGGTAGCGGAGACCCAGTACTTC.

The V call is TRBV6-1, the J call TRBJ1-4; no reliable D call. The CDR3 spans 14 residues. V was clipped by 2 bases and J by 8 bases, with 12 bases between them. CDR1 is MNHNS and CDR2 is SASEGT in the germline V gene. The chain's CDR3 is CASSETSWPEKLFF. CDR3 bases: TGTGCCAGCAGTGAAACGTCATGGCCCGAAAAACTGTTTTTT.

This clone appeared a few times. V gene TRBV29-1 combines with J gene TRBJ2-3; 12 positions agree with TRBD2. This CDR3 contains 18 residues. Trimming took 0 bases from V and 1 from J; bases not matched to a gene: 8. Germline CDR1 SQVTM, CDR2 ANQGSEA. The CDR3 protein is CSVEDQTSGRGGTDTQYF. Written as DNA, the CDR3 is TGCAGCGTTGAAGATCAGACTAGCGGGAGAGGGGGCACAGATACGCAGTATTTT.

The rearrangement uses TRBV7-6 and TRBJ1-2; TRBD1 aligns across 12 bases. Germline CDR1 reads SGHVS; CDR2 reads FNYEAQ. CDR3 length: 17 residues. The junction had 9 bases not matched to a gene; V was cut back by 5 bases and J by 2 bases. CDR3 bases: TGTGCCAGCAGCCCGGGCGGGACAGGGGGCGCGAACTATGGCTACACCTTC. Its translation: CASSPGGTGGANYGYTF.

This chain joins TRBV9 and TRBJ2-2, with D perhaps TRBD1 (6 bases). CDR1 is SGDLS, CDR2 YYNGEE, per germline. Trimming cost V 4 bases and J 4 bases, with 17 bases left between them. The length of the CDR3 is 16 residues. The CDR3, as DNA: TGTGCCAGCAGCCCGAACACGGGACACGGCACCGGGGAGCTGTTTTTT. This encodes CASSPNTGHGTGELFF.

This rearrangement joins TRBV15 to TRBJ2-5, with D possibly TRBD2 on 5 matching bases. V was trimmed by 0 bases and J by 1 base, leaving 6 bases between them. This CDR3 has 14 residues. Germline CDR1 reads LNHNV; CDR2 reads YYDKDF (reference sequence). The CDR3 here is CATSRDRGQETQYF. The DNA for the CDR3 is TGTGCCACCAGCAGAGATCGGGGCCAAGAGACCCAGTACTTC.

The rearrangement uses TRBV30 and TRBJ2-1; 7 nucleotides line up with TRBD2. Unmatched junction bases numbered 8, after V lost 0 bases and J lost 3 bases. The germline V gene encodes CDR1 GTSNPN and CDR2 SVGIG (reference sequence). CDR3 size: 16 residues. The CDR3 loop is CAWSVAWGGSYNEQFF. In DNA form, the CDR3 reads TGTGCCTGGAGTGTAGCTTGGGGCGGGAGCTACAATGAGCAGTTCTTC.

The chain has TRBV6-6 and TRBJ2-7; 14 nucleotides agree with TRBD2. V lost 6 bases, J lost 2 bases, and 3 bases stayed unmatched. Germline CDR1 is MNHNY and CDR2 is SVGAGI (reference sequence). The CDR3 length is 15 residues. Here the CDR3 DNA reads TGTGCCAGCAGACTGACTAGCGGGGGGGCCTACGAGCAGTACTTC. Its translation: CASRLTSGGAYEQYF.

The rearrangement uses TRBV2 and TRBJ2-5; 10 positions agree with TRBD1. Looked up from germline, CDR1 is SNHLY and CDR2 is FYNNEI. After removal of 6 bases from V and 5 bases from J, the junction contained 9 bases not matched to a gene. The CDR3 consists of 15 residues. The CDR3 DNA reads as TGTGCCAGCAGCCTCCGGGACAGGGGTTTCGAGACCCAGTACTTC. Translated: CASSLRDRGFETQYF. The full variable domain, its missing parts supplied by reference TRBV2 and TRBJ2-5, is EPEVTQTPSHQVTQMGQEVILRCVPISNHLYFYWYRQILGQKVEFLVSFYNNEISEKSEIFDDQFSVERPDGSNFTLKIRSTKLEDSAMYFCASSLRDRGFETQYFGPGTRLLVL.

CDR3 residues: CASSLDRGVALSNEQFF. The CDR3 DNA reads TGTGCCAGCAGCCTTGATAGGGGCGTAGCCTTGTCCAATGAGCAGTTCTTC. The chain combines TRBV3-1 (or the pseudogene TRBV3-2) with TRBJ2-1, with D perhaps matching TRBD1 (5 bases). The CDR3 contains 17 residues. Trimming removed 4 bases at V and 6 bases at J, with 22 bases between. CDR1 LGHDT and CDR2 YNNKEL come from the germline V gene (reference sequence).

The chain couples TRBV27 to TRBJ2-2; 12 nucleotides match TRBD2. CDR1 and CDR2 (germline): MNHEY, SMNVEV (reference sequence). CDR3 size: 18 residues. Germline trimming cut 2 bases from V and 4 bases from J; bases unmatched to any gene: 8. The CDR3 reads CASSLGSSGRAVTGELFF. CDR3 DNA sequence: TGTGCCAGCAGTTTAGGGTCTAGCGGGAGGGCCGTCACCGGGGAGCTGTTTTTT.

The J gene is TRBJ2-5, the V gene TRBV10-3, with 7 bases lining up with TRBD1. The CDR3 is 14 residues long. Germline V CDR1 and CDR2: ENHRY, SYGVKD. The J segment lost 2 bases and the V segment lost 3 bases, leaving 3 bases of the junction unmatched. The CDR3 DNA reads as TGTGCCATCAGTGATGGGACAGTTCAAGAGACCCAGTACTTC. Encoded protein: CAISDGTVQETQYF.

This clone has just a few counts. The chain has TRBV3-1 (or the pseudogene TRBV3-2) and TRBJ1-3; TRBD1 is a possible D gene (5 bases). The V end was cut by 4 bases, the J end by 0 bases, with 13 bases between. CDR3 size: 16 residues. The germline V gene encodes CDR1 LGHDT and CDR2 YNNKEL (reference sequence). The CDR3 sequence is CASSPGGVSSGNTIYF. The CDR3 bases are TGTGCCAGCAGCCCGGGGGGGGTTAGCTCTGGAAACACCATATATTTT.

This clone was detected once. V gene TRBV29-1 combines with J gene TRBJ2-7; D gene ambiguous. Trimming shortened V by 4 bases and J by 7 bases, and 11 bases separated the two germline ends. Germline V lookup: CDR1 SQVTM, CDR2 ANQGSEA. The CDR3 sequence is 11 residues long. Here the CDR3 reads CSVGRFEEQYF. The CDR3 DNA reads TGCAGCGTTGGCCGGTTTGAAGAGCAGTACTTC.

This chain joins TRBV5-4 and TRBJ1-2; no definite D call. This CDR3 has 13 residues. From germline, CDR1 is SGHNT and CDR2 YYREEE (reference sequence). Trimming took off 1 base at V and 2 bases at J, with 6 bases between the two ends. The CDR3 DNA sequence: TGTGCCAGCAGCTTGAGAGAGAACTATGGCTACACCTTC. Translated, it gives CASSLRENYGYTF.

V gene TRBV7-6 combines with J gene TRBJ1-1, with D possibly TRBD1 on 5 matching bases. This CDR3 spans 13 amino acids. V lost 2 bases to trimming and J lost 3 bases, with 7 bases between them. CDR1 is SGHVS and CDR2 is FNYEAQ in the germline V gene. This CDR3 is CASSLPGYTEAFF. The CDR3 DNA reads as TGTGCCAGCAGCTTACCAGGGTACACTGAAGCTTTCTTT.

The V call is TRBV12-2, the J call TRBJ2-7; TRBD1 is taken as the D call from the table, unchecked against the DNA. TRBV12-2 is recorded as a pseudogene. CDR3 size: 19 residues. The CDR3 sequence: CASRLDLSVAGQGPYEQYF. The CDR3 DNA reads TGTGCAAGTCGCTTAGATCTATCTGTAGCGGGACAGGGACCCTACGAGCAGTACTTC.

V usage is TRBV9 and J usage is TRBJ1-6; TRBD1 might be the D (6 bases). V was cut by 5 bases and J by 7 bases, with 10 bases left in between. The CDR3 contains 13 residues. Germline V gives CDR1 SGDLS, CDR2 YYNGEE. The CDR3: CASRGQDNSPLHF. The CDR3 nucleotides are TGTGCCAGCAGGGGACAAGACAATTCACCCCTCCACTTT.

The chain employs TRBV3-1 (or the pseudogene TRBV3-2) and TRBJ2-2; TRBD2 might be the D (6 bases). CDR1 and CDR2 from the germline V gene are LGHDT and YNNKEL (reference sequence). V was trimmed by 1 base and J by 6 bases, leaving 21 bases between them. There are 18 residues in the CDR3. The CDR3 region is CASSQARGGVLRSGELFF. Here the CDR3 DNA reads TGTGCCAGCAGCCAAGCTAGGGGAGGAGTCCTTAGATCCGGGGAGCTGTTTTTT.

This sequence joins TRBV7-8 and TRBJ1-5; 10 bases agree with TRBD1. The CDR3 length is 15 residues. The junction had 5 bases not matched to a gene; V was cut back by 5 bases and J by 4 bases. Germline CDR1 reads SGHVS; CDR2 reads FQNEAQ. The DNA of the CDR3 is TGTGCCAGCAGCCCGGGACAGGGGACGAATCAGCCCCAGCATTTT. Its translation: CASSPGQGTNQPQHF. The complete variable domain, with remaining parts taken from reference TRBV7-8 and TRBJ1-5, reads GAGVSQSPRYKVAKRGQDVALRCDPISGHVSLFWYQQALGQGPEFLTYFQNEAQLDKSGLPSDRFFAERPEGSVSTLKIQRTQQEDSAVYLCASSPGQGTNQPQHFGDGTRLSIL.